This T cell receptor beta chain was obtained from a study of Graves' ophthalmopathy and Graves' hyperthyroidism. Trimming stripped 2 bases from V and 1 base from J, with 14 bases between. The CDR3 length is 16 residues. In germline, CDR1 is MGHRA, CDR2 YSYEKL. Study-wide results and caveats: The model's prediction of ophthalmopathy progression had roughly 70% sensitivity and roughly 72% specificity.

PBMCs were obtained from 9.5 to 10 ml of fresh peripheral blood. Only a few counts were recorded for this clonotype. Its antigen is still unknown. From RNA, the CDR3 regions of TCR beta chains were amplified and sequenced. Second-round multiplex PCR followed a first-round RT-PCR using HTBI primers. MiXCR, run by TCRdb on the multiplex PCR reads, gives a single entry per CDR3 protein. The sample lists hundreds of thousands of distinct CDR3 sequences; about 20% were seen once. The sequenced sample consisted of peripheral blood. This receptor was taken from a woman aged 18-29 years with stable Graves' hyperthyroidism. Some clones in this sample may be carry-over from other donors' samples. This chain joins TRBV4-1 and TRBJ2-5, with D unclear. In DNA form, the CDR3 reads TGCGCCAGCAGCCAAATTTTCCCGGTACCCCAAGAGACCCAGTACTTC. Translating it yields CASSQIFPVPQETQYF.